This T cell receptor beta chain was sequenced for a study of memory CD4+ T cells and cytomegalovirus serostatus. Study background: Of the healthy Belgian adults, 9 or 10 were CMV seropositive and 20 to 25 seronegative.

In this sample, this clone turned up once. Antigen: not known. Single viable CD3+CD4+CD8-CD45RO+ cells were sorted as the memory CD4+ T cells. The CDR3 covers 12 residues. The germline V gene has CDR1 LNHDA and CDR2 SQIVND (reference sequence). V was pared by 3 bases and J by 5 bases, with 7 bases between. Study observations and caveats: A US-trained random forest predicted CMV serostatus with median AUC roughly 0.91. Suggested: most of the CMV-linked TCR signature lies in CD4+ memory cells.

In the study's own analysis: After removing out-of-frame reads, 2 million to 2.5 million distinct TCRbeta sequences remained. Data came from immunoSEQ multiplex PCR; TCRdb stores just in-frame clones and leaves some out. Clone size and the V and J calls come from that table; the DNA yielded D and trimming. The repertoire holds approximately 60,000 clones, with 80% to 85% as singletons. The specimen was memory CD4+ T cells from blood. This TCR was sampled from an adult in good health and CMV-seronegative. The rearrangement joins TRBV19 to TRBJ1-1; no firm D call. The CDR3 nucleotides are TGTGCCAGTAGTATGTTCTCGACTGAAGCTTTCTTT. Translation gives CASSMFSTEAFF.